These 20 T cell receptor beta chains were sequenced from one sample in a study of blood T cells in healthy people across ages. A second PCR, run for roughly 7 to 11 cycles, used a sample-barcoded 5' primer plus a J-beta primer mix. Via MiXCR, TCRdb re-called the 5' RACE reads, giving one row per CDR3 protein. The data show around 800,000 distinct CDR3 sequences, with less than 60% seen just once and about a sixth held by the top ten. The sample consisted of blood. The source is an elderly man in good health.

The chain couples TRBV20-1 to TRBJ2-1, with 11 bases aligning to TRBD2. Germline loops: CDR1 DFQATT, CDR2 SNEGSKA (reference sequence). The CDR3 has 18 residues. V trimming: 3 bases; J trimming: 9 bases; junction bases outside the gene matches: 19. CDR3 sequence: CSASPSVAGGPSGSEQFF. CDR3 DNA sequence: TGCAGTGCTAGCCCCTCCGTAGCGGGAGGGCCCAGTGGAAGTGAGCAGTTCTTC.

This clonotype appeared many times. This sequence joins TRBV29-1 and TRBJ2-1, with 7 bases matching TRBD2. Germline V gene sequence: CDR1 SQVTM, CDR2 ANQGSEA. The CDR3 sequence is 13 residues long. Unmatched junction bases numbered 4, after V lost 6 bases and J lost 2 bases. CDR3 DNA sequence: TGCAGCGTGAGCGGGAATCCCTACAATGAGCAGTTCTTC. Its protein is CSVSGNPYNEQFF.

This clonotype has more than one count but fewer than ten. V is TRBV27 and J is TRBJ2-1; TRBD2 aligns across 9 bases. The junction had 19 bases not matched to a gene; V was cut back by 6 bases and J by 10 bases. The CDR3 sequence is 17 residues long. Germline V gene sequence: CDR1 MNHEY, CDR2 SMNVEV (reference sequence). CDR3 nucleotides: TGTGCCAGCAGCCCTGTGGTACTAGCGGGCATGATAAAGGAGCAGTTCTTC. Its protein product is CASSPVVLAGMIKEQFF.

The rearrangement uses TRBV3-1 and TRBJ2-3, with 7 bases fitting TRBD2. V lost 1 base, J lost 3 bases, and 4 bases stayed unmatched. Germline CDR1 LGHDT, CDR2 YNNKEL (reference sequence). The CDR3 is 15 amino acids. The CDR3 loop reads CASSQAGTTTDTQYF. The DNA of the CDR3 is TGTGCCAGCAGCCAAGCAGGGACTACTACAGATACGCAGTATTTT.

As to this clonotype: A junction boundary mismatches the germline segment, possibly from a read error. The rearrangement uses TRBV3-1 and TRBJ2-1, with D possibly being TRBD1 or TRBD2 (5 bases each). Germline V gives CDR1 LGHDT, CDR2 YNNKEL (reference sequence). The length of the CDR3 is 16 residues. CDR3 in DNA: TGTGCCGGCAGCCAAGATAGGGACCCCTCCTACAATGAGCAGTTCTTC. Its translation: CAGSQDRDPSYNEQFF.

The chain is built from TRBV7-2 and TRBJ2-7, with D tentatively TRBD2 (6 bases). The V end was cut by 0 bases, the J end by 0 bases, with 9 bases between. CDR3 length: 15 residues. Germline V gene data show CDR1 as SGHTA and CDR2 as FQGNSA. CDR3 sequence: CASSLAYGSSYEQYF. CDR3 coding DNA: TGTGCCAGCAGCTTAGCTTACGGGAGCTCCTACGAGCAGTACTTC.

This chain joins TRBV2 and TRBJ2-3; tentatively, D is TRBD1 (5 bases). CDR1 is SNHLY, CDR2 FYNNEI, per germline. CDR3 size: 17 residues. V lost 3 bases to trimming and J lost 6 bases, with 22 bases between them. CDR3 in DNA: TGTGCCAGCAGTGACCCGCTGCAGGGCGCCCAACAGGATACGCAGTATTTT. Its translation is CASSDPLQGAQQDTQYF.

This chain links TRBV3-1 with TRBJ2-1; 10 bases line up with TRBD2. The germline V gene encodes CDR1 LGHDT and CDR2 YNNKEL (reference sequence). V lost 5 bases and J lost 10; bases outside the gene matches: 11. This CDR3 has 15 amino acids. The CDR3 DNA reads TGTGCCAGCAGCTTCGGGGCTAGCGGGAGCTACGAGCAGTTCTTC. It is translated as CASSFGASGSYEQFF.

This chain joins TRBV15 and TRBJ1-1; D might be TRBD1 (5 bases). CDR1 is LNHNV and CDR2 is YYDKDF in the germline V gene (reference sequence). Deletions cut 4 bases from V and 1 base from J, with 13 bases between. CDR3 length: 15 amino acids. The CDR3 here is CATSNRQTENTEAFF. CDR3 nucleotide sequence: TGTGCCACCAGCAATCGACAGACGGAGAACACTGAAGCTTTCTTT.

V is TRBV6-1 and J is TRBJ1-1; D call uncertain. The CDR3 is made up of 12 amino acids. Trimming removed 8 bases at V and 5 bases at J, with 12 bases between. Germline CDR1 is MNHNS and CDR2 is SASEGT. CDR3 amino acids: CASGREGTEAFF. CDR3 bases: TGTGCCAGCGGGAGGGAAGGGACTGAAGCTTTCTTT.

This clonotype was seen only a few times. V usage is TRBV6-2 or TRBV6-3 and J usage is TRBJ2-3; D call uncertain. This CDR3 spans 13 amino acids. CDR1 is MNHEY and CDR2 is SVGEGT in the germline V gene. V shed 8 bases and J shed 2 bases, with 11 bases lying between them. In DNA, the CDR3 is TGTGCCAGCGTTCAAGGCGACACAGATACGCAGTATTTT. Translated: CASVQGDTDTQYF.

The gene calls are TRBV20-1 and TRBJ2-1; TRBD2 is a possible D gene (5 bases). CDR3 length: 12 amino acids. Looked up from germline, CDR1 is DFQATT and CDR2 is SNEGSKA (reference sequence). Trimming took off 1 base at V and 15 bases at J, with 16 bases between the two ends. The CDR3 DNA reads TGCAGTGCTAGAGGGGATAGCGCCTATGGGTTCTTC. Translating gives CSARGDSAYGFF.

This chain joins TRBV7-2 and TRBJ2-7, with 11 nucleotides matching TRBD2. The V gene's germline CDR1 is SGHTA and CDR2 FQGNSA. V dropped 1 base and J dropped 7; count of bases not matched to a gene: 9. CDR3 length equals 16 residues. The CDR3 reads CASSLVVAGGPIEQYF. CDR3 in DNA: TGTGCCAGCAGCTTAGTGGTAGCGGGAGGGCCAATTGAGCAGTACTTC.

This chain joins TRBV28 and TRBJ2-7, with D possibly matching TRBD2 (6 bases). Germline assignment: CDR1 MDHEN and CDR2 SYDVKM. The CDR3 has 15 amino acids. The ends were cut back, 5 bases at V and 4 bases at J, with 18 bases in the middle. Here the CDR3 reads CASSEVAGPKYEQYF. CDR3 in DNA: TGTGCCAGCAGTGAAGTTGCGGGACCAAAATACGAGCAGTACTTC.

There are a few counts of this clonotype. This may be a read error: a much more frequent sequence differs by one nucleotide. The V gene is TRBV10-3, the J gene TRBJ2-1, with D uncertain. Trimming cost V 6 bases and J 4 bases, with 7 bases left between them. This CDR3 has 12 amino acids. Germline CDR1 ENHRY, CDR2 SYGVKD. Here the CDR3 DNA reads TGTGCCATCAGGGAAAGTTACAATGAGCAGTTCTTC. Translation: CAIRESYNEQFF.

This clonotype was counted between two and nine times. The V and J genes are TRBV27 and TRBJ2-2; D gene ambiguous. Germline CDR1 MNHEY, CDR2 SMNVEV (reference sequence). V was pared by 1 base and J by 4 bases, with 13 bases between. The CDR3 runs 16 residues. CDR3 in amino acids: CASSLYLPVLTGELFF. CDR3 nucleotide sequence: TGTGCCAGCAGTTTATACCTCCCCGTCCTCACCGGGGAGCTGTTTTTT.

The chain combines TRBV7-2 with TRBJ2-5; TRBD2 agrees at 8 bases. This CDR3 is built from 14 residues. Trimming cost V 2 bases and J 5 bases; bases outside gene matches: 4. Germline V gene lookup returns CDR1 SGHTA and CDR2 FQGNSA. The CDR3 nucleotides are TGTGCCAGCAGCTTACTTGGCGGGAGGGAGACCCAGTACTTC. This gives the protein CASSLLGGRETQYF.

This clonotype has at least ten counts. The chain has TRBV4-1 and TRBJ2-3; either TRBD1 or TRBD2 may fit D (6 bases each). The germline V gene has CDR1 MGHRA and CDR2 YSYEKL. Trimming shortened V by 0 bases and J by 4 bases, and 17 bases separated the two germline ends. The CDR3 consists of 17 residues. In DNA form, the CDR3 reads TGCGCCAGCAGCCAAGATAGGTTCGGGGGCCCCGCAGATACGCAGTATTTT. This codes for CASSQDRFGGPADTQYF.

The chain links TRBV7-8 to TRBJ1-2; 7 bases are shared with TRBD1. Trimming cost V 5 bases and J 6 bases; bases outside gene matches: 18. Germline assignment: CDR1 SGHVS and CDR2 FQNEAQ. The length of the CDR3 is 17 residues. The CDR3 loop reads CASSPSLPTGLNHGYTF. The CDR3 DNA follows: TGTGCCAGCAGCCCTAGCCTACCGACAGGGTTGAACCATGGCTACACCTTC.

The V gene is TRBV30, the J gene TRBJ2-5; 10 bases match TRBD2. CDR1 is GTSNPN, CDR2 SVGIG, per germline (reference sequence). Trimming removed 8 bases from V and 5 bases from J; junction bases left unmatched: 8. There are 13 residues in the CDR3. The DNA of the CDR3 is TGTGCCCGGCTAGCGGGGGCCGGTGAGACCCAGTACTTC. As protein: CARLAGAGETQYF.